The TCR beta chain described here comes from a study of T cell repertoires in cytomegalovirus infection. About the research overall: Public TCR beta signatures were indicative of both CMV infection and a matching HLA type. Study-wide findings and caveats: Adding up the frequency of public TCR beta families identified people who carried CMV plus the relevant HLA. The ex vivo response was dominated by HLA-C-restricted CMV-specific TCR beta clonotypes.

Regarding this clonotype: The antigen remains unidentified.

TCRdb independently ran MiXCR on the reads; one entry per CDR3 protein. The sample gives around 280,000 distinct CDR3 sequences, around 15% of which show up once; roughly 8.9% is in the top ten. Germline values: CDR1 MNHEY, CDR2 SMNVEV (reference sequence). CDR3 length equals 14 residues. Trimming pared 5 bases from V and 1 base from J, leaving 11 bases between. The sequenced material came from PBMCs. This sequence originates from a human donor in good health (CMV status not recorded). Some clones in this sample may be carry-over from other donors' samples. The rearrangement joins TRBV27 to TRBJ1-2, with a tentative D call TRBD1 (6 bases). CDR3 in amino acids: CASSTYRDNYGYTF. CDR3 sequence (DNA): TGTGCCAGCAGTACGTACAGGGATAACTATGGCTACACCTTC.